This passage covers 27 T cell receptor beta chains from one sample sequenced in a study of T cells in Graves' hyperthyroidism and ophthalmopathy. The TCR beta CDR3 regions underwent amplification using RNA transcripts as the source. In the first-round RT-PCR of the TCR CDR3, the HTBI primer set was used. Using its own MiXCR run on the multiplex PCR reads, TCRdb lists one record per CDR3 protein. The sample records 450,000 to 500,000 distinct CDR3 sequences, around a fifth being singletons. Sequencing used blood. Every receptor here comes from a woman aged 70-85 years with Graves' ophthalmopathy.

Worth noting for this clonotype: At one boundary the junction diverges from the germline segment, which might be a read error. The chain carries TRBV7-7 and TRBJ2-5, with D tentatively TRBD2 (5 bases). The V gene's germline CDR1 is SSHAT and CDR2 FNYEAQ (reference sequence). CDR3 length: 15 amino acids. The CDR3 here is CASSLGLANGETQYF. The CDR3, as DNA: TGTGCTAGCAGCTTAGGGCTAGCAAACGGAGAGACCCAGTACTTC.

This clonotype was observed many times. The rearrangement joins TRBV27 to TRBJ2-1; TRBD2 matches at 13 bases. V was pared by 6 bases and J by 3 bases, with 5 bases of the junction left unmatched. Germline V gene lookup returns CDR1 MNHEY and CDR2 SMNVEV (reference sequence). This CDR3 has 16 amino acids. CDR3 residues: CASSRGLAGVYNEQFF. CDR3 DNA sequence: TGTGCCAGCAGCCGCGGACTAGCGGGGGTCTACAATGAGCAGTTCTTC.

The chain combines TRBV29-1 with TRBJ1-5; unclear D gene. Germline V CDR1 and CDR2: SQVTM, ANQGSEA. V was pared by 4 bases and J by 6 bases, with 16 bases between. The CDR3 spans 14 residues. In nucleotides, the CDR3 is TGCAGCGTTGGTGAGTCGGGGAGTGGTCAGCCCCAGCATTTT. Amino acid sequence: CSVGESGSGQPQHF.

This clonotype appeared many times. The chain employs TRBV12-3 or TRBV12-4 and TRBJ2-7; the D call may be TRBD1 or TRBD2 (6 bases each). Trimming took off 5 bases at V and 7 bases at J, with 27 bases between the two ends. The CDR3 loop spans 17 amino acids. The CDR3 is CASSVRTVGEVGGEQYF. The CDR3 coding sequence is TGTGCCAGCAGTGTCCGGACAGTAGGAGAGGTGGGAGGAGAGCAGTACTTC.

With regard to this clonotype: With a much larger clone just one base away, this may be a read error. V and J are TRBV24-1 and TRBJ2-3, with unresolved D. The germline V gene has CDR1 KGHDR and CDR2 SFDVKD. The CDR3 runs to 15 residues. The CDR3 spells CASSDLRTGTDTQYF. The DNA of the CDR3 is TGTGCCTCCAGTGATTTGCGGACCGGCACAGATACGCAGTATTTT.

Ten or more counts support this clonotype. V is TRBV2 and J is TRBJ2-7; D is unclear. V was shortened by 2 bases and J by 3 bases, with 11 bases between the two germline ends. This CDR3 contains 14 residues. Germline-derived CDR1 and CDR2 are SNHLY and FYNNEI. CDR3 nucleotide sequence: TGTGCCAGCAGTGAATTTGCGGAAGGCTACGAGCAGTACTTC. Residues: CASSEFAEGYEQYF.

This chain links TRBV7-2 with TRBJ2-1; 7 nucleotides line up with TRBD2. J lost 13 bases, V lost 0 bases, and 12 bases had no gene match. Germline V gives CDR1 SGHTA, CDR2 FQGNSA. The CDR3 contains 15 residues. In DNA form, the CDR3 reads TGTGCCAGCAGCTTAGCAGGCAGGTCTAGCGGAATACAGTTCTTC. It is translated as CASSLAGRSSGIQFF.

The J gene is TRBJ1-5, the V gene TRBV6-5, with D possibly being TRBD1 (6 bases). V was shortened by 2 bases and J by 7 bases, with 9 bases between the two germline ends. CDR1 is MNHEY, CDR2 SVGAGI, per germline. This CDR3 region has 13 residues. CDR3 sequence (DNA): TGTGCCAGCAGTTACCGACAGGAGCAGCCCCAGCATTTT. Translation gives CASSYRQEQPQHF.

This clonotype was counted a few times. The rearrangement uses TRBV7-2 and TRBJ1-2, with D unclear. Per germline, CDR1 SGHTA and CDR2 FQGNSA. The V end was cut by 4 bases, the J end by 7 bases, with 10 bases between. This CDR3 spans 12 amino acids. The CDR3 DNA follows: TGTGCCAGCAGCTCCGGGCGGGGTGGCTACACCTTC. Protein: CASSSGRGGYTF.

This rearrangement joins TRBV6-1 to TRBJ2-1; possibly TRBD2 for D (7 bases). CDR1 and CDR2 from the germline V gene are MNHNS and SASEGT. The CDR3 is 14 residues long. The V and J ends lost 5 bases and 5 bases respectively, with 13 bases between them. As DNA, the CDR3 is TGTGCCAGCAGTAGTTTGGGGGGGCACAATGAGCAGTTCTTC. Protein sequence: CASSSLGGHNEQFF.

The J gene is TRBJ1-1, the V gene TRBV20-1, with unresolved D. V gave up 6 bases and J gave up 0 bases, with 11 bases separating them. CDR3 length equals 13 residues. The germline V gene encodes CDR1 DFQATT and CDR2 SNEGSKA (reference sequence). CDR3 coding DNA: TGCAGTGCCCCGGGAACAGTGAACACTGAAGCTTTCTTT. It specifies CSAPGTVNTEAFF.

This clonotype is a singleton in its sample. The chain recombines TRBV24-1 with TRBJ2-3, with 7 bases matching TRBD2. The CDR3 has 14 residues. Germline V CDR1 and CDR2: KGHDR, SFDVKD. Losses at the gene ends were 2 bases for V and 10 bases for J; bases not matched to a gene: 8. The CDR3 region is CATSDSLAEGAQYF. In DNA, the CDR3 is TGTGCCACCAGTGATTCGCTAGCGGAGGGTGCGCAGTATTTT.

Turning to this clonotype: One end of the junction does not line up with germline, which may come from a read error. The rearrangement uses TRBV2 and TRBJ2-4, with D tentatively TRBD2 (6 bases). The CDR3 consists of 17 residues. Germline V gene lookup returns CDR1 SNHLY and CDR2 FYNNEI. The chain's CDR3 is CASSDPQELLAKNIRYF. The CDR3 region has the DNA TGTGCCAGCAGTGATCCCCAGGAGTTACTAGCCAAAAACATTCGGTACTTC. Based on the CDR3 plus reference TRBV2 and TRBJ2-4, the full variable domain is EPEVTQTPSHQVTQMGQEVILRCVPISNHLYFYWYRQILGQKVEFLVSFYNNEISEKSEIFDDQFSVERPDGSNFTLKIRSTKLEDSAMYFCASSDPQELLAKNIRYFGAGTRLSVL.

The chain joins TRBV5-1 to TRBJ2-1; 9 nucleotides match TRBD1. Germline-derived CDR1 and CDR2 are SGHRS and YFSETQ. The CDR3 is 14 residues long. Losses at the gene ends were 4 bases for V and 7 bases for J; bases not matched to a gene: 6. Written as DNA, the CDR3 is TGCGCCAGCAGCCTTCCCGGGACAGGGAATGAGCAGTTCTTC. Translation gives CASSLPGTGNEQFF.

There are a few counts of this clonotype. The CDR3 sequence: CASSPTLMNTEAFF. The CDR3 region has the DNA TGTGCCAGCAGTCCGACACTTATGAACACTGAAGCTTTCTTT. The rearrangement uses TRBV6-1 and TRBJ1-1; no definite D call. V was pared by 5 bases and J by 0 bases, with 10 bases between. Germline assignment: CDR1 MNHNS and CDR2 SASEGT. The CDR3 extends over 14 amino acids.

The chain recombines TRBV20-1 with TRBJ2-7; 7 bases line up with TRBD2. Germline V lookup: CDR1 DFQATT, CDR2 SNEGSKA (reference sequence). V gave up 4 bases and J gave up 2 bases; unmatched junction bases: 17. This CDR3 region has 17 residues. In DNA, the CDR3 is TGCAGTGCTATGGTCCTAGTCGCGGGAGCTCCCCCCTACGAGCAGTACTTC. As protein: CSAMVLVAGAPPYEQYF.

This clonotype occurred many times. This chain uses TRBV28 with TRBJ2-3; tentative D call: TRBD2 (6 bases). Trimming pared 10 bases from V and 2 bases from J, leaving 19 bases between. In germline, CDR1 is MDHEN, CDR2 SYDVKM. The CDR3 extends over 15 amino acids. CDR3 DNA sequence: TGTGCCACAAGACTAGTAGCGGACATCACAGATACGCAGTATTTT. Translation gives CATRLVADITDTQYF.

The CDR3 loop reads CASSFGRLQETQYF. For the CDR3, the DNA is TGCGCCAGCAGCTTTGGAAGACTCCAAGAGACCCAGTACTTC. The chain couples TRBV5-1 to TRBJ2-5; unclear D gene. V lost 2 bases and J 1 base, leaving 9 bases between the germline ends. CDR1 SGHRS and CDR2 YFSETQ come from the germline V gene. The CDR3 is 14 amino acids.

CDR3: CSALGTSGRELGEQYF. CDR3 DNA: TGCAGTGCTCTGGGGACTAGCGGGAGGGAGCTGGGTGAGCAGTACTTC. The chain has TRBV20-1 and TRBJ2-7, with TRBD2 matching 16 bases. V lost 5 bases, J lost 7 bases, and 11 bases stayed unmatched. This CDR3 has 16 amino acids. CDR1 DFQATT and CDR2 SNEGSKA come from the germline V gene (reference sequence).

This clonotype was seen only a few times. The genes are TRBV6-1 and TRBJ2-1; TRBD1 is a possible D gene (6 bases). V was shortened by 5 bases and J by 7 bases, with 18 bases between the two germline ends. The CDR3 has 15 residues. Per the germline V gene, CDR1 is MNHNS and CDR2 is SASEGT. This chain's CDR3 is CASSPGTRQLNEQFF. CDR3 bases: TGTGCCAGCAGTCCCGGGACACGGCAACTTAATGAGCAGTTCTTC.

This clonotype came up a few times. This chain uses TRBV5-4 with TRBJ1-2; D is unclear. The germline V gene has CDR1 SGHNT and CDR2 YYREEE (reference sequence). The CDR3 covers 15 residues. The germline V and J ends were trimmed by 4 bases and 4 bases, with 17 bases remaining between them. The CDR3 is CASSREGTVAYGYTF. CDR3 DNA sequence: TGTGCCAGCAGCCGGGAAGGTACAGTCGCCTATGGCTACACCTTC. Drawing the rest from reference TRBV5-4 and TRBJ1-2, the complete variable domain is ETGVTQSPTHLIKTRGQQVTLRCSSQSGHNTVSWYQQALGQGPQFIFQYYREEENGRGNFPPRFSGLQFPNYSSELNVNALELDDSALYLCASSREGTVAYGYTFGSGTRLTVV.

J is TRBJ2-3 and V is TRBV20-1, with 16 bases lining up with TRBD2. The CDR3 is 19 amino acids. The V and J ends lost 1 base and 3 bases, in that order; junction bases with no gene match: 10. The germline V gene encodes CDR1 DFQATT and CDR2 SNEGSKA (reference sequence). The DNA of the CDR3 is TGCAGTGCTAGAGGGGGACTAGCGGGAGGGAACGTAGGGACAGATACGCAGTATTTT. This codes for CSARGGLAGGNVGTDTQYF.

This clonotype came up a few times. One end of the junction is discordant with germline, which a read error may explain. The chain couples TRBV7-7 to TRBJ2-5, with 8 bases lining up with TRBD1. Germline assignment: CDR1 SSHAT and CDR2 FNYEAQ (reference sequence). The CDR3 loop spans 15 amino acids. The CDR3 loop is CASSPGQGGKETQYF. The CDR3 DNA reads as TGTGCTAGCAGTCCCGGACAGGGCGGCAAAGAGACCCAGTACTTC.

The chain carries TRBV12-3 or TRBV12-4 and TRBJ1-2; D perhaps matches TRBD1 (5 bases). The V and J ends lost 5 bases and 8 bases respectively, with 15 bases between them. The CDR3 consists of 13 residues. The CDR3 loop is CASSRGTNGGYTF. The CDR3 DNA follows: TGTGCCAGCAGTCGAGGGACCAACGGGGGCTACACCTTC.

This clonotype was seen a few times. The chain uses TRBV10-2 and TRBJ1-3; D is undetermined. Germline V lookup: CDR1 WSHSY, CDR2 SAAADI. V was shortened by 8 bases and J by 0 bases, with 5 bases between the two germline ends. The CDR3 has 12 amino acids. The CDR3 coding sequence is TGCGCCAGCCTGGACTCTGGAAACACCATATATTTT. Amino acid sequence: CASLDSGNTIYF.

The V call is TRBV3-1, the J call TRBJ2-7; possibly TRBD1 for D (6 bases). Trimming removed 7 bases from V and 6 bases from J, with 13 bases in between. CDR1 is LGHDT, CDR2 YNNKEL, per germline (reference sequence). This CDR3 is 12 amino acids long. CDR3 nucleotides: TGTGCCAGCACCCAGGGGCCGGGCGAGCAGTACTTC. Encoded protein: CASTQGPGEQYF.

This clonotype was seen more than once but under ten times. The junction differs from germline at one of its ends, possibly a read error. CDR3 bases: TGTGCTAGCAGCCCCCGTCCCCGCGGGAGTAAGGCAGATACGCAGTATTTT. Protein: CASSPRPRGSKADTQYF. V gene TRBV7-7 combines with J gene TRBJ2-3, with 7 bases lining up with TRBD2. Germline CDR1 SSHAT, CDR2 FNYEAQ (reference sequence). The CDR3 is made up of 17 amino acids.